These 18 T cell receptor beta chains were all obtained from the same sample, sequenced in a study of response to subunit inactivated influenza vaccine. TCRdb analysed the RT-PCR reads with MiXCR anew, one entry per CDR3 protein. The sample contains hundreds of thousands of distinct CDR3 sequences, around 20% of which appear only once. This specimen was PBMCs from blood, taken approximately 5 days after vaccination. The source of these receptors is a man aged 50-59 years who received an inactivated influenza vaccine.

At least ten counts were recorded for this clonotype. V usage is TRBV7-2 and J usage is TRBJ2-4; D unresolved. This CDR3 is 15 amino acids long. V was clipped by 0 bases and J by 6 bases, with 12 bases between them. The germline CDR1 and CDR2 sequences are SGHTA and FQGNSA. CDR3 in amino acids: CASSLAANRANIQYF. The CDR3 nucleotides read TGTGCCAGCAGCTTAGCGGCTAACCGGGCAAACATTCAGTACTTC. Filled out from reference TRBV7-2 and TRBJ2-4, the complete variable domain reads GAGVSQSPSNKVTEKGKDVELRCDPISGHTALYWYRQSLGQGLEFLIYFQGNSAPDKSGLPSDRFSAERTGGSVSTLTIQRTQQEDSAVYLCASSLAANRANIQYFGAGTRLSVL.

The rearrangement uses TRBV20-1 and TRBJ2-7, with D possibly matching TRBD2 (7 bases). Per germline, CDR1 DFQATT and CDR2 SNEGSKA (reference sequence). The CDR3 length is 17 residues. Trimming removed 0 bases from V and 2 bases from J, with 20 bases in between. The CDR3 region is CSARDPGGPSGTYEQYF. Here the CDR3 DNA reads TGCAGTGCTAGAGATCCGGGGGGCCCTAGCGGCACCTACGAGCAGTACTTC.

Ten or more counts support this clonotype. The gene calls are TRBV20-1 and TRBJ2-1, with 10 bases matching TRBD1. Germline trimming cut 4 bases from V and 5 bases from J; bases unmatched to any gene: 11. Looked up from germline, CDR1 is DFQATT and CDR2 is SNEGSKA (reference sequence). The CDR3 spans 16 residues. Here the CDR3 DNA reads TGCAGTGCTACTCCCATTACCGGGACAGGGGACAATGAGCAGTTCTTC. Residues: CSATPITGTGDNEQFF.

The V gene is TRBV15, the J gene TRBJ2-3; TRBD2 aligns across 7 bases. Trimming cost V 6 bases and J 1 base; bases outside gene matches: 7. Germline CDR1 and CDR2: LNHNV and YYDKDF (reference sequence). The CDR3 loop spans 15 amino acids. The CDR3 loop reads CATRGEGSRTDTQYF. The CDR3 coding sequence is TGTGCCACCAGGGGGGAGGGGTCCCGCACAGATACGCAGTATTTT.

The rearrangement uses TRBV4-2 and TRBJ2-3; D not certain. Germline CDR1 is LGHNA and CDR2 is YNFKEQ. V was cut by 8 bases and J by 6 bases, with 24 bases left in between. The CDR3 runs to 16 residues. In DNA form, the CDR3 reads TGTGCCAGCTCAGCTGTTGGTTCAACACCTGGGGATACGCAGTATTTT. It codes for CASSAVGSTPGDTQYF.

This clonotype came up a few times. CDR3 DNA sequence: TGTGCCAGCAGTTTTTTGGACGGACGTACGGCTTTCTTT. Translation gives CASSFLDGRTAFF. The rearrangement joins TRBV27 to TRBJ1-1; D gene uncertain. CDR3 size: 13 residues. Trimming pared 3 bases from V and 11 bases from J, leaving 16 bases between. The germline V gene encodes CDR1 MNHEY and CDR2 SMNVEV (reference sequence).

The chain is built from TRBV2 and TRBJ1-2; D remains ambiguous. Trimming shortened V by 4 bases and J by 8 bases, and 14 bases separated the two germline ends. The CDR3 totals 13 residues. The V gene's germline CDR1 is SNHLY and CDR2 FYNNEI. The CDR3 DNA reads as TGTGCCAGCAGTGTAAAGTCCCGGAGAGGCTACACCTTC. This sequence encodes CASSVKSRRGYTF.

V usage is TRBV5-1 and J usage is TRBJ2-3, with TRBD2 matching 9 bases. Germline V gene lookup returns CDR1 SGHRS and CDR2 YFSETQ. This CDR3 is 17 amino acids long. V lost 4 bases, J lost 0 bases, and 9 bases stayed unmatched. CDR3 sequence reads: CASSGVAGDPSTDTQYF. For the CDR3, the DNA is TGCGCCAGCAGCGGGGTAGCGGGGGACCCGAGCACAGATACGCAGTATTTT.

V is TRBV12-3 or TRBV12-4 and J is TRBJ2-3, with D tentatively TRBD2 (6 bases). This CDR3 is built from 13 residues. V shed 7 bases and J shed 4 bases, with 12 bases lying between them. The CDR3 coding sequence is TGTGCCAGCACCTGGAGGGATTCAGATACGCAGTATTTT. It yields the protein CASTWRDSDTQYF.

This clonotype was observed a single time. This chain uses TRBV20-1 with TRBJ2-4; 7 bases line up with TRBD2. Germline CDR1 is DFQATT and CDR2 is SNEGSKA (reference sequence). V was clipped by 0 bases and J by 3 bases; unmatched bases: 23. The CDR3 runs 21 residues. CDR3 loop: CSARDRQGKGFPSSGKNIQYF. The CDR3 bases are TGCAGTGCTAGAGATCGGCAGGGAAAGGGCTTCCCATCTAGCGGCAAAAACATTCAGTACTTC.

This clonotype showed up just a few times. This chain connects TRBV20-1 to TRBJ2-5; 7 positions agree with TRBD1. Trimming took 2 bases from V and 0 from J; bases not matched to a gene: 3. Germline V CDR1 and CDR2: DFQATT, SNEGSKA (reference sequence). The CDR3 is made up of 14 amino acids. The CDR3 spells CSARQQGYQETQYF. CDR3 bases: TGCAGTGCTAGACAACAGGGGTACCAAGAGACCCAGTACTTC.

This clonotype appeared many times. The V and J genes are TRBV18 and TRBJ1-5; TRBD1 agrees at 7 bases. V shed 6 bases, J shed 3 bases, and the junction held 5 bases outside the gene matches. The CDR3 is made up of 14 amino acids. From germline, CDR1 is KGHSH and CDR2 LQKENI. In DNA form, the CDR3 reads TGTGCCAGCTCCCCCGGACAGGTCAATCAGCCCCAGCATTTT. Translating gives CASSPGQVNQPQHF.

This clonotype was counted only a few times. The CDR3 sequence is CASSGGGATYEQYF. CDR3 DNA sequence: TGCGCCAGCAGTGGAGGGGGGGCAACCTACGAGCAGTACTTC. The V gene is TRBV10-2, the J gene TRBJ2-7, with a weak D call TRBD2 (7 bases). Trimming stripped 4 bases from V and 2 bases from J, with 12 bases between. There are 14 residues in the CDR3. Germline lookup yields CDR1 WSHSY and CDR2 SAAADI.

V and J are TRBV6-5 and TRBJ2-3; tentative D call: TRBD1 (6 bases). The CDR3 sequence is 14 residues long. The V gene lost 4 bases and the J gene lost 2 bases, with 10 bases spanning the gap. Germline values: CDR1 MNHEY, CDR2 SVGAGI. CDR3 region: CASSSGHLTDTQYF. In DNA form, the CDR3 reads TGTGCCAGCAGTTCGGGACACCTCACAGATACGCAGTATTTT.

In its sample, this clonotype was seen a few times. The CDR3 loop reads CSARDWGGGSYNEQFF. Written as DNA, the CDR3 is TGCAGTGCTAGAGATTGGGGCGGGGGCTCCTACAATGAGCAGTTCTTC. The chain has TRBV20-1 and TRBJ2-1; 7 bases are shared with TRBD2. V lost 0 bases to trimming and J lost 0 bases; unmatched junction nucleotides: 5. The CDR3 sequence is 16 residues long. Germline CDR1 is DFQATT and CDR2 is SNEGSKA (reference sequence).

A few counts support this clonotype. The chain employs TRBV15 and TRBJ2-7; 10 bases are shared with TRBD1. Germline V gene sequence: CDR1 LNHNV, CDR2 YYDKDF (reference sequence). The CDR3 consists of 15 residues. The trim removed 1 base at V and 6 bases at J, leaving 6 bases unmatched. The CDR3 DNA is TGTGCCACCAGCAGAGTTAGGGACAGGGGACCCGAGCAGTACTTC. Protein product: CATSRVRDRGPEQYF.

This clonotype has more than one count but fewer than ten. This sequence joins TRBV24-1 and TRBJ2-3; unclear D gene. The V end lost 4 bases, the J end lost 2 bases, and 12 bases lay between the germline ends. The germline V gene has CDR1 KGHDR and CDR2 SFDVKD. The CDR3 has 15 residues. The chain's CDR3 is CATSDRTRFTDTQYF. The DNA of the CDR3 is TGTGCCACCAGTGACCGGACCCGATTCACAGATACGCAGTATTTT.

For this clonotype: A much larger clone sits a single nucleotide away, making a read error possible. The CDR3 DNA reads TGTGCCACCCGTCACCGTCTCAGCGGGAGCTCCTACGAGCAGTGCTTC. Its protein product is CATRHRLSGSSYEQCF. V is TRBV6-1 and J is TRBJ2-7; 8 bases match TRBD2. The length of the CDR3 is 16 residues. Germline loops: CDR1 MNHNS, CDR2 SASEGT.